This TCR beta chain is from a study of blood T cell repertoires in COVID-19 (dated by TCRdb to the early 2020s). Background on the whole study: The collaborator samples originated in the United States, Italy and Spain and spanned the acute and convalescent phases of COVID-19. The prospective study material was composed of cDNA or gDNA derived from T cells, B-cell-depleted T cells, or PBMCs. Deeply sampled blood TCRbeta repertoires from subjects exposed to, actively infected with, or recovered from COVID-19 were included in the dataset. The repertoires were made available in a free public database intended to serve as a resource for research on the immune response to SARS-CoV-2. Samples were obtained from the ongoing ImmuneRACE study (first 160 participants) and from over 1,000 subjects provided by 6 global collaborators. The sample metadata nearly always contained a de-identified subject ID, COVID-19 status, age in years and sex. Where available, HLA class I and class II types were taken from metadata supplied by the sample provider and were not determined by assay-based typing.

From cysteine to phenylalanine, the CDR3 is 15 amino acids long. Of the read, only the CDR3 DNA is kept; its 45 bases are in frame from base 1. CDR1 and CDR2 are read off the germline V gene as SGHTA and FQGNSA. The V and J ends are trimmed by 1 base and 2 bases, leaving 12 bases between them. The investigation overall reported the following: Clinical and demographic metadata were provided uncurated, with the amount varying by source and participant.

At one collaborating source in Seattle, patients were enrolled during active infection and were followed longitudinally through the course of disease. Collaborating institutions collected whole blood in K2EDTA tubes following their own protocols. For TCRbeta analysis, collaborator samples were shipped as frozen whole blood, as isolated PBMCs, or as DNA extracted from either sample type. Comments on this clone: No cognate antigen has been identified for it. No clone much larger than this one lies a single base away; base qualities are absent.

TCRbeta CDR3 regions were amplified from genomic DNA using the immunoSEQ Assay, a bias-controlled multiplex PCR. Per the source publication's procedure: The number of nucleated cells in each sample was estimated by amplification of reference gene primers within the assay. To quantify the absolute abundance of each unique TCRbeta CDR3 rearrangement, sequence reads were collapsed and filtered. For each sample, productive Simpson clonality was calculated as the square root of Simpson's diversity index across productive rearrangements. TCRdb provides this immuneACCESS table in a form limited to in-frame rearrangements. Some clones are lacking; in checked studies, under half of them reflect an unresolved V gene, and why the rest are absent is not known. V and J calls and clone size are copied from that table; D and trimming were computed from the DNA. Recorded for this sample are about 210,000 clones; around four fifths of them occurred a single time. About 5% of the sample belongs to the ten largest clones.

This chain is built from TRBV7-2 and TRBJ2-7; possibly the D gene is TRBD2, per 6 matching bases. This sequence was found in a woman in her 70s with COVID-19, enrolled during active disease. Sequences were obtained from peripheral blood. The CDR3: CASSLVISGTYEQYF. The sequenced DNA: TGTGCCAGCAGCTTAGTCATTAGCGGAACCTACGAGCAGTACTTC.